Listed here are 20 T cell receptor beta chains from one sample, sequenced in a study of CXCR3-negative and CXCR3-positive naive CD8 T cells. UMI-labeled TRB cDNA libraries were prepared by 5' RACE. TCRdb reworked the 5' RACE reads into one entry per CDR3 protein, no DNA. The sample has roughly 86,000 distinct CDR3 sequences. Sequencing was done on a sample of naive CXCR3- CD8+ T cells from blood. Indicated subset: CD45RO-CCR7+CD27+CD95- naive CD8+ T cells lacking CXCR3 (TNR3-). Receptors were obtained from a human donor in good health. Some clones in this sample may be carry-over from other donors' samples.

The chain links TRBV29-1 to TRBJ2-7; the D gene TCRdb calls, TRBD1, cannot be checked with no DNA. In germline, CDR1 is SQVTM, CDR2 ANQGSEA. The CDR3 is 14 residues long. Here the CDR3 reads CSVISGTGQYEQYF.

The CDR3 loop reads CSAEDPDRGYGYTF. The J gene is TRBJ1-2, the V gene TRBV29-1; TCRdb indicates TRBD1, and absent DNA this call remains unverified. Germline CDR1 reads SQVTM; CDR2 reads ANQGSEA. The CDR3 has 14 residues.

The chain links TRBV5-1 to TRBJ2-7; the D gene TCRdb calls, TRBD1, cannot be checked with no DNA. The length of the CDR3 is 15 residues. Germline V lookup: CDR1 SGHRS, CDR2 YFSETQ. The CDR3 sequence is CASSHGTGPPYEQYF.

The chain employs TRBV4-2 and TRBJ1-5. Per germline, CDR1 LGHNA and CDR2 YNFKEQ. The CDR3 runs 15 residues. The CDR3 is CASSQGADSNQPQHF.

The chain combines TRBV12-3 or TRBV12-4 with TRBJ2-1; TCRdb proposes TRBD2, but this gene call is untestable without DNA. CDR3 length: 15 amino acids. The CDR3: CASSWAQLGWDEQFF.

This chain connects TRBV5-4 to TRBJ2-7; TCRdb returns TRBD2, unconfirmable since there is no DNA. The CDR3 sequence is 15 residues long. Germline V lookup: CDR1 SGHNT, CDR2 YYREEE (reference sequence). CDR3 sequence reads: CASSLEPSKTYEQYF.

The chain has TRBV21-1 and TRBJ2-7; without DNA, the TCRdb call of TRBD2 cannot be checked. TRBV21-1 is marked as a pseudogene. The CDR3 has 16 amino acids. This CDR3 reads CASNPTSGQSTYEQYF.

The chain is built from TRBV9 and TRBJ2-7; the D call from TCRdb, TRBD1, cannot be confirmed without DNA. Germline V gene data show CDR1 as SGDLS and CDR2 as YYNGEE. The CDR3 spans 13 residues. CDR3 region: CASSVNRGGEQYF.

Here the CDR3 reads CASSEGGMNTEAFF. The J gene is TRBJ1-1, the V gene TRBV10-1. This CDR3 comprises 14 residues. The V gene's germline CDR1 is WNHNN and CDR2 SYGVQD (reference sequence).

The chain combines TRBV29-1 with TRBJ2-6; the D call from TCRdb, TRBD1, cannot be confirmed without DNA. This CDR3 spans 15 amino acids. Germline CDR1 is SQVTM and CDR2 is ANQGSEA. The CDR3 reads CSVIPTDSGANVLTF.

Here the CDR3 reads CASSFVSGDDEQYF. J is TRBJ2-7 and V is TRBV7-9; checking the TCRdb D call of TRBD1 is not possible without DNA. Germline values: CDR1 SEHNR, CDR2 FQNEAQ (reference sequence). The CDR3 extends over 14 amino acids.

The chain joins TRBV21-1 to TRBJ2-7; without DNA, the TCRdb call of TRBD1 cannot be checked. TRBV21-1 is a recognized pseudogene. The CDR3 is made up of 16 amino acids. This CDR3 is CASSVLPGYVSRSEYF.

This rearrangement joins TRBV6-5 to TRBJ2-5; absent DNA, TCRdb's TRBD2 call cannot be checked. The CDR3 loop spans 17 amino acids. Germline V gene sequence: CDR1 MNHEY, CDR2 SVGAGI. CDR3 sequence reads: CASSYSIAGMGEETQYF.

J is TRBJ2-1 and V is TRBV5-1; TCRdb reports TRBD1, a call that lacks DNA to check it against. CDR1 is SGHRS, CDR2 YFSETQ, per germline. The CDR3 runs 13 residues. The CDR3 sequence is CASSPLIIWEQFF.

V usage is TRBV6-5 and J usage is TRBJ2-5; the D call of TRBD2 rests on TCRdb alone, since no DNA is present to check it. The CDR3 has 15 residues. Per germline, CDR1 MNHEY and CDR2 SVGAGI. This chain's CDR3 is CASSYTRLALETQYF.

The chain recombines TRBV28 with TRBJ2-1; TCRdb outputs TRBD2, but without DNA this stays unchecked. The germline V gene encodes CDR1 MDHEN and CDR2 SYDVKM. The CDR3 length is 15 residues. CDR3 sequence: CASRYTSGIYNEQFF.

This chain connects TRBV4-3 to TRBJ1-2; TCRdb indicates TRBD1, and absent DNA this call remains unverified. CDR1 LGHNA and CDR2 YSLEER come from the germline V gene. The CDR3 spans 17 residues. CDR3 sequence reads: CASSQDPRTGANYGYTF.

This sequence joins TRBV4-2 and TRBJ2-1; TCRdb designates TRBD2, a call that cannot be tested without DNA. Per germline, CDR1 LGHNA and CDR2 YNFKEQ. There are 16 residues in the CDR3. The CDR3 reads CASSQERDFLLSEQFF.

V is TRBV12-3 or TRBV12-4 and J is TRBJ1-5; TCRdb's assignment of TRBD1 cannot be checked, as there is no DNA. The CDR3 length is 14 residues. The CDR3 loop reads CASSLRGPNQPQHF.

The CDR3 sequence is CSVEGLAEYEQYF. This sequence joins TRBV29-1 and TRBJ2-7; the D gene TCRdb calls, TRBD2, cannot be checked with no DNA. Looked up from germline, CDR1 is SQVTM and CDR2 is ANQGSEA. There are 13 residues in the CDR3.